This TCR beta chain originates from a study of CD8 T cells in ankylosing spondylitis. TCRdb called the 5' RACE reads again in MiXCR, with one record for every CDR3 protein. The table records about 89,000 distinct CDR3 sequences, 27% of them present only once. Concerning this clonotype itself: What it recognizes is unknown.

The CDR3 consists of 17 residues. Germline V gene sequence: CDR1 MNHNS, CDR2 SASEGT. V lost 7 bases and J 6 bases, leaving 27 bases between the germline ends. General study points: Reportedly, matched ankylosing spondylitis synovial fluid was significantly enriched for disease-linked clones.

The receptor was derived from a male donor with ankylosing spondylitis or in good health (not recorded which). The chain is built from TRBV6-1 and TRBJ1-1, with a possible D match to TRBD1 (5 bases). The sequenced sample was blood, either unsorted or a sorted T cell fraction (not recorded which). The CDR3 DNA reads as TGTGCCAGCACCACCGGGAGCAGGGCCATGCGTAGCGCTGAAGCTTTCTTT. It translates to CASTTGSRAMRSAEAFF.